The T cell receptor (beta chain) under discussion was sequenced for a study of cytomegalovirus exposure and HLA in healthy donors. Study results and limitations: Three CMV-associated chains were confirmed in vitro to be specific for CMV antigens.

This clone was seen a handful of times. The antigen remains undetermined. Primers: 60 Vbeta forward and 13 Jbeta reverse. Profiled with immunoSEQ multiplex PCR; TCRdb holds only in-frame clones, not every one. The table includes about 120,000 clones, 6.5% to 9.5% detected once. The source of this sequence is a middle-aged woman in good health and CMV-seropositive. The sample taken for sequencing was PBMCs.

CDR3 protein: CASSSIRGSGGPSYNEQFF. The CDR3 bases are TGTGCCAGCAGTTCCATCCGGGGTAGCGGGGGGCCTTCCTACAATGAGCAGTTCTTC. This chain links TRBV6-9 with TRBJ2-1; TRBD2 agrees at 10 bases. Germline CDR1 and CDR2: MNHGY and SVAAGI. This CDR3 is 19 amino acids long. Trimming cost V 4 bases and J 1 base; bases outside gene matches: 13.